The clone carrying this T cell receptor beta chain was seen repeatedly, ten times or more. Its antigen is currently unknown. TCRdb redid the calling of the 5' RACE reads with MiXCR, one entry per CDR3 protein. Of tens of thousands of distinct CDR3 sequences listed, roughly 9.9% are singletons. The CDR3 has 13 residues. The germline V gene has CDR1 SGHVS and CDR2 FNYEAQ. The germline V and J ends were trimmed by 1 base and 1 base, with 4 bases remaining between them. This sample was taken from a study of early T cells in non-severe SARS-CoV-2 infection. Study findings and constraints: Lookups in VDJdb leaned toward anti-spike CD8 responses and missed private and CD4 specificities.

The chain links TRBV7-6 to TRBJ1-1, with unresolved D. This receptor was obtained from an adult who was a healthcare worker with PCR-confirmed SARS-CoV-2 infection or an uninfected control (not recorded which). Sample: whole blood. This chain's CDR3 is CASSLVGNTEAFF. CDR3 DNA sequence: TGTGCCAGCAGCTTAGTAGGGAACACTGAAGCTTTCTTT. Combining the CDR3 with reference TRBV7-6 and TRBJ1-1 gives the whole variable domain GAGVSQSPRYKVTKRGQDVALRCDPISGHVSLYWYRQALGQGPEFLTYFNYEAQQDKSGLPNDRFSAERPEGSISTLTIQRTEQRDSAMYRCASSLVGNTEAFFGQGTRLTVV.